This T cell receptor beta chain was identified during a study of cytomegalovirus exposure and HLA in healthy donors. Both 60 Vbeta primers and 13 Jbeta primers went into the PCR. Using immunoSEQ multiplex PCR, the repertoire was profiled, and TCRdb retains in-frame clones only, with some absent. Of around 160,000 clones in the sample, 68% were seen once. With respect to this clone: Its cognate antigen is unknown.

Nominal health characterized the donors when sampled, though unrecorded immune exposures were likely. General study results and limits: After further analysis at a later stage, roughly 15,000 TCR beta sequences were associated with HLA alleles at 0.05 false discovery rate.

CDR1 and CDR2 (germline): SGHDT, YYEEEE. There are 17 residues in the CDR3. The V and J ends lost 0 bases and 5 bases, in that order; junction bases with no gene match: 9. This chain joins TRBV5-6 and TRBJ2-3; 10 bases fit TRBD1. The sequencing input was PBMCs. This receptor was taken from a man aged 50-59 years in good health and CMV-seronegative. The CDR3 nucleotides read TGTGCCAGCAGCTTGGTCTCGGGACAGGGGAAAATAGATACGCAGTATTTT. Protein product: CASSLVSGQGKIDTQYF. Drawing the rest from reference TRBV5-6 and TRBJ2-3, the complete variable domain is DAGVTQSPTHLIKTRGQQVTLRCSPKSGHDTVSWYQQALGQGPQFIFQYYEEEERQRGNFPDRFSGHQFPNYSSELNVNALLLGDSALYLCASSLVSGQGKIDTQYFGPGTRLTVL.